These T cell receptor beta chains were read from a single sample in a study of T cell changes during pregnancy in multiple sclerosis. Clones were read by immunoSEQ multiplex PCR, and TCRdb kept only the in-frame ones, dropping some. The sample records approximately 100,000 clones, about 90% being singletons. This sample comprised peripheral blood, obtained after pregnancy. The receptors shown here come from a female donor with multiple sclerosis, enrolled in a pregnancy study. Each CDR3 is given with its conserved first and last residue. The D gene is left open where the match is weak. The listing skips clone size in some rows; elsewhere it reads once, few, many or a size class.

size	V	D	J	CDR3	DNA
-	TRBV19	-	TRBJ1-2	CASSEVRSLQLGYTF	TGTGCCAGTAGTGAAGTTCGAAGTCTGCAGTTAGGCTACACCTTC
few	TRBV27	TRBD1	TRBJ2-7	CASSRDREGEQYF	TGTGCCAGCAGTCGGGACAGGGAAGGCGAGCAGTACTTC
-	TRBV19	-	TRBJ2-1	CASSIGAFSYNEQFF	TGTGCCAGTAGTATAGGGGCTTTCTCCTACAATGAGCAGTTCTTC
-	TRBV19	-	TRBJ2-6	CASSDSRNPAGANVLTF	TGTGCCAGTAGCGACAGTAGGAATCCGGCTGGGGCCAACGTCCTGACTTTC
-	TRBV5-1	-	TRBJ2-2	CASSLTGSENTGELFF	TGCGCCAGCAGCTTGACAGGGTCCGAAAACACCGGGGAGCTGTTTTTT
-	TRBV7-3	TRBD2	TRBJ2-1	CASSLLAGVNEQFF	TGTGCCAGCAGCTTACTAGCGGGGGTCAATGAGCAGTTCTTC
-	TRBV6-6	-	TRBJ2-7	CASSYSHSSYEQYF	TGTGCCAGCAGTTACTCGCACAGCTCCTACGAGCAGTACTTC
once	TRBV4-1	TRBD1	TRBJ2-6	CASSQDLDRGQVGANVLTF	TGCGCCAGCAGCCAAGATCTGGACAGGGGGCAGGTTGGGGCCAACGTCCTGACTTTC
-	TRBV19	-	TRBJ2-3	CASSIDSYTDTQYF	TGTGCCAGTAGTATTGACAGCTACACAGATACGCAGTATTTT
-	TRBV7-9	-	TRBJ2-7	CASSPGAYEQYF	TGTGCCAGCAGCCCAGGGGCCTACGAGCAGTACTTC
-	TRBV11-2	TRBD1	TRBJ2-2	CASSLGWGQGELFF	TGTGCCAGCAGCTTAGGTTGGGGACAGGGGGAGCTGTTTTTT
-	TRBV11-3	-	TRBJ1-1	CASSLAMNTEAFF	TGTGCCAGCAGCTTAGCTATGAACACTGAAGCTTTCTTT
once	TRBV7-2	TRBD2	TRBJ2-3	CASSPLRIAGAADTQYF	TGTGCCAGCAGCCCCCTTAGAATAGCGGGAGCAGCAGATACGCAGTATTTT
-	TRBV14	TRBD1	TRBJ1-1	CASSQDFIAGGTEAFF	TGTGCCAGCAGCCAAGATTTCATCGCAGGGGGCACTGAAGCTTTCTTT
-	TRBV5-6	TRBD1	TRBJ1-2	CASSLPRTGSYGYTF	TGTGCCAGCAGCTTGCCCCGGACAGGGTCCTATGGCTACACCTTC
-	TRBV11-2	-	TRBJ2-1	CASSQERTHRSEQFF	TGTGCCAGCAGCCAAGAAAGGACACATCGGAGTGAGCAGTTCTTC